One and the same sample provided the 3 T cell receptor beta chains below, sequenced in a study of CD8 T cells in ankylosing spondylitis. A single record per CDR3 protein comes from TCRdb applying MiXCR to the 5' RACE reads. This sample yields approximately 45,000 distinct CDR3 sequences, of which approximately 10% are seen a single time; around 1.4% belongs to the top ten. The sample taken for sequencing was blood, either unsorted or a sorted T cell fraction (not recorded which). These receptors were collected from a male donor with ankylosing spondylitis or in good health (not recorded which).

This clonotype was seen many times. The chain couples TRBV4-2 to TRBJ2-7; D might be TRBD1 (5 bases). The V gene lost 3 bases and the J gene lost 0 bases, with 15 bases spanning the gap. In germline, CDR1 is LGHNA, CDR2 YNFKEQ. The CDR3 length is 16 residues. The CDR3 coding sequence is TGTGCCAGCAGCCATGGATTAGACAGTAGCTCCTACGAGCAGTACTTC. Protein product: CASSHGLDSSSYEQYF.

This clonotype was detected many times. The chain joins TRBV20-1 to TRBJ1-1; possibly TRBD1 for D (6 bases). Trimming stripped 5 bases from V and 7 bases from J, with 17 bases between. The germline gives CDR1 DFQATT, CDR2 SNEGSKA (reference sequence). The length of the CDR3 is 13 residues. The CDR3 sequence: CSARQDMGLEAFF. CDR3 coding DNA: TGCAGTGCTCGACAGGACATGGGTCTTGAAGCTTTCTTT.

This clonotype was observed at least ten times. The chain couples TRBV6-6 to TRBJ1-1, with D unresolved. Looked up from germline, CDR1 is MNHNY and CDR2 is SVGAGI (reference sequence). CDR3 length: 13 amino acids. V was trimmed by 7 bases and J by 1 base, leaving 10 bases between them. CDR3 amino acids: CASTLVSNTEAFF. In DNA, the CDR3 is TGTGCCAGCACCCTTGTTTCGAACACTGAAGCTTTCTTT.